This T cell receptor (beta chain) is drawn from a study of OX40 agonist ivuxolimab in advanced cancers. Looking at the study overall: Treatment received earlier with anti-PD-1, anti-PD-L1 or anti-CTLA-4 agents was allowed, and 40% had some. Study findings and constraints: Clones of CD4+ and CD8+ blood T cells grew by week 6 at doses of 0.1 to 3.0 mg/kg.

As for this clone: Its antigen is unknown.

Assay: immunoSEQ multiplex PCR; the TCRdb copy retains only in-frame clones and omits some. The sample contains 50,000 to 55,000 clones, over 70% of which appear only once. The CDR3 extends over 18 amino acids. The trim removed 3 bases at V and 0 bases at J, leaving 12 bases unmatched. The germline V gene has CDR1 SGHAT and CDR2 FQNNGV. V usage is TRBV11-2 and J usage is TRBJ2-3, with TRBD1 identical over 7 bases. The receptor comes from an adult with an advanced solid tumor such as melanoma, head and neck, liver or kidney cancer. The sequencing used CD4+ or CD8+ T cells sorted from blood, collected in a trial of the OX40 agonist ivuxolimab. The CDR3 is CASSFPGGVGFSTDTQYF. CDR3 bases: TGTGCCAGCAGCTTTCCAGGGGGAGTGGGCTTTAGCACAGATACGCAGTATTTT.